The 19 T cell receptor beta chains given below trace back to one sample, sequenced in a study of long-term antiretroviral therapy in people with HIV. They ran version v3.0 of the immunoSEQ assay at survey level. Profiled with immunoSEQ multiplex PCR; TCRdb holds only in-frame clones, not every one. The profile covers 35,000 to 40,000 clones, with 70% to 90% appearing a single time and about 10% taken by the ten largest. The sample in question was unsorted PBMCs, obtained 2.2 years after starting antiretroviral therapy. These receptors all stem from a man younger than 35 with HIV.

This clone was seen a handful of times. The chain is built from TRBV25-1 and TRBJ2-1; D ambiguous. Trimming pared 2 bases from V and 4 bases from J, leaving 3 bases between. The CDR3 loop spans 12 amino acids. CDR1 MGHDK and CDR2 SYGVNS come from the germline V gene. CDR3 sequence reads: CASSEQYNEQFF. The CDR3 DNA follows: TGTGCCAGCAGTGAACAATACAATGAGCAGTTCTTC.

V is TRBV29-1 and J is TRBJ2-5; D is possibly TRBD2 (7 bases). The CDR3 length is 13 residues. The germline V and J ends were trimmed by 4 bases and 4 bases, with 13 bases remaining between them. Per the germline V gene, CDR1 is SQVTM and CDR2 is ANQGSEA. The CDR3 region has the DNA TGCAGCGTTGGTAGGGGGGGACTAGAGACCCAGTACTTC. This sequence encodes CSVGRGGLETQYF.

The chain links TRBV7-2 to TRBJ2-4; 9 bases fit TRBD1. Germline values: CDR1 SGHTA, CDR2 FQGNSA. The length of the CDR3 is 14 residues. V gave up 5 bases and J gave up 7 bases; unmatched junction bases: 6. The chain's CDR3 is CASSPRQGGNIQYF. In DNA, the CDR3 is TGTGCCAGCAGCCCCCGACAGGGGGGGAACATTCAGTACTTC.

A single count supports this clone. CDR3 bases: TGTGCCAGCTCACCCGGGACAGGGGACTACGAGCAGTACTTC. Translating gives CASSPGTGDYEQYF. The rearrangement joins TRBV18 to TRBJ2-5; 10 bases are a match to TRBD1. The DNA matches TRBJ2-7 better at its end, which makes the J call doubtful. This CDR3 comprises 14 residues. Germline V CDR1 and CDR2: KGHSH, LQKENI.

The gene calls are TRBV5-4 and TRBJ2-2; possibly TRBD2 for D (6 bases). V gave up 4 bases and J gave up 6 bases, with 19 bases separating them. The CDR3 has 16 residues. CDR1 is SGHNT and CDR2 is YYREEE in the germline V gene (reference sequence). CDR3 in amino acids: CASSPGGPTPAGELFF. In nucleotides, the CDR3 is TGTGCCAGCAGCCCAGGAGGGCCGACTCCCGCCGGGGAGCTGTTTTTT.

The rearrangement uses TRBV27 and TRBJ2-7; D is undetermined. The germline V gene encodes CDR1 MNHEY and CDR2 SMNVEV (reference sequence). V lost 5 bases to trimming and J lost 5 bases, with 10 bases between them. CDR3 length: 12 residues. The CDR3 DNA follows: TGTGCCAGCAGTACCTATTTCAACGAGCAGTACTTC. Its protein is CASSTYFNEQYF.

The V gene is TRBV19, the J gene TRBJ2-7; D possibly corresponds to TRBD1 (6 bases). CDR1 and CDR2 from the germline V gene are LNHDA and SQIVND (reference sequence). V was cut by 5 bases and J by 1 base, with 12 bases left in between. The CDR3 is 14 residues long. In DNA form, the CDR3 reads TGTGCCAGTAGTCTAAGACAGGAGTCCTACGAGCAGTACTTC. Translating gives CASSLRQESYEQYF.

The chain couples TRBV2 to TRBJ1-2; 10 nucleotides match TRBD1. The V segment lost 5 bases and the J segment 4 bases; nucleotides outside the gene matches: 7. Germline V gene sequence: CDR1 SNHLY, CDR2 FYNNEI. The CDR3 extends over 15 amino acids. The CDR3 is CASSLVRQGAYGYTF. The CDR3 DNA follows: TGTGCCAGCAGTCTCGTCCGACAGGGGGCCTATGGCTACACCTTC.

J is TRBJ1-2 and V is TRBV27; TRBD1 agrees at 7 bases. The CDR3 contains 15 residues. The junction had 13 bases not matched to a gene; V was cut back by 5 bases and J by 7 bases. Germline assignment: CDR1 MNHEY and CDR2 SMNVEV (reference sequence). CDR3 nucleotides: TGTGCCAGCAGTCTAACCACAGGGGATCATGGTGGCTACACCTTC. This translates into CASSLTTGDHGGYTF.

This chain links TRBV27 with TRBJ2-1; tentative D call: TRBD1 (5 bases). This CDR3 is built from 13 residues. Trimming took 8 bases from V and 2 from J, leaving 10 bases between them. Germline V lookup: CDR1 MNHEY, CDR2 SMNVEV (reference sequence). CDR3 loop: CASCTTAYNEQFF. The CDR3 region has the DNA TGTGCCAGCTGCACGACAGCCTACAATGAGCAGTTCTTC.

Concerning this clone: At one of its ends the junction is not consistent with the germline gene, which may arise from a read error. This chain uses TRBV2 with TRBJ1-6, with 9 nucleotides matching TRBD1. CDR3 length: 15 residues. Germline CDR1 and CDR2: SNHLY and FYNNEI. The CDR3 reads CASSEGTGHNSPLHF. CDR3 bases: TGTGCCAGCAGCGAAGGGACAGGGCATAATTCACCCCTCCACTTT. The full variable domain, completed using reference TRBV2 and TRBJ1-6, is EPEVTQTPSHQVTQMGQEVILRCVPISNHLYFYWYRQILGQKVEFLVSFYNNEISEKSEIFDDQFSVERPDGSNFTLKIRSTKLEDSAMYFCASSEGTGHNSPLHFGNGTRLTVT.

CDR3 loop: CASSELGYNEQFF. As DNA, the CDR3 is TGTGCCAGCAGTGAATTGGGGTACAATGAGCAGTTCTTC. The chain carries TRBV25-1 and TRBJ2-1; unclear D gene. The CDR3 length is 13 residues. The V end lost 1 base, the J end lost 4 bases, and 5 bases lay between the germline ends. CDR1 and CDR2 from the germline V gene are MGHDK and SYGVNS. Using reference TRBV25-1 and TRBJ2-1 for the parts outside the CDR3, the full variable domain is EADIYQTPRYLVIGTGKKITLECSQTMGHDKMYWYQQDPGMELHLIHYSYGVNSTEKGDLSSESTVSRIRTEHFPLTLESARPSHTSQYLCASSELGYNEQFFGPGTRLTVL.

This rearrangement joins TRBV9 to TRBJ2-7, with a tentative D call TRBD2 (7 bases). The CDR3 is made up of 15 amino acids. V was shortened by 0 bases and J by 4 bases, with 14 bases between the two germline ends. Germline loops: CDR1 SGDLS, CDR2 YYNGEE. The CDR3: CASSVGSGGTYEQYF. Here the CDR3 DNA reads TGTGCCAGCAGCGTAGGGTCGGGGGGCACGTACGAGCAGTACTTC.

This chain connects TRBV6-5 to TRBJ1-6; no clear D. There are 13 residues in the CDR3. The germline V gene encodes CDR1 MNHEY and CDR2 SVGAGI. The V end lost 7 bases, the J end lost 4 bases, and 8 bases lay between the germline ends. The CDR3 DNA is TGTGCCAGCACCAGGTTATATAATTCACCCCTCCACTTT. Its protein product is CASTRLYNSPLHF.

The chain employs TRBV25-1 and TRBJ2-1, with D unclear. This CDR3 contains 11 residues. Germline V gives CDR1 MGHDK, CDR2 SYGVNS. V was shortened by 7 bases and J by 10 bases, with 11 bases between the two germline ends. CDR3 coding DNA: TGTGCCAGCACCCGGCAGCTCGAGCAGTTCTTC. Amino acid sequence: CASTRQLEQFF.

This rearrangement joins TRBV6-5 to TRBJ2-1; 12 bases fit TRBD2. This CDR3 region has 14 residues. With 3 bases clipped from V and 14 bases from J, the junction kept 8 bases outside the gene matches. Germline V gene lookup returns CDR1 MNHEY and CDR2 SVGAGI. The DNA of the CDR3 is TGTGCCAGCAGTTATGGGCTAGCGGGGGGGCGTAAGTTCTTC. It yields the protein CASSYGLAGGRKFF.

This sequence joins TRBV7-2 and TRBJ1-1, with D hard to call. CDR1 and CDR2 (germline): SGHTA, FQGNSA. The CDR3 sequence is 14 residues long. V was trimmed by 5 bases and J by 1 base, leaving 11 bases between them. CDR3 in amino acids: CASSLAGENTEAFF. The CDR3 nucleotides read TGTGCCAGCAGCCTCGCGGGTGAGAACACTGAAGCTTTCTTT.

J is TRBJ1-1 and V is TRBV28; D is possibly TRBD1 (6 bases). V lost 5 bases to trimming and J lost 5 bases, with 18 bases between them. This CDR3 spans 15 amino acids. Germline V gene sequence: CDR1 MDHEN, CDR2 SYDVKM. Here the CDR3 reads CASSPPSDSQTEAFF. In DNA, the CDR3 is TGTGCCAGCAGTCCTCCTTCGGACAGCCAGACTGAAGCTTTCTTT.

The chain joins TRBV5-5 to TRBJ1-2; D perhaps matches TRBD1 (5 bases). Between the trimmed V and J ends, which lost 3 bases and 4 bases, there was a span of 16 bases. This CDR3 contains 15 residues. Germline loops: CDR1 SGHKS, CDR2 YYEKEE (reference sequence). The CDR3 region is CASSSSRDGAYGYTF. DNA for the CDR3: TGTGCCAGCAGCTCGAGTCGGGACGGGGCCTATGGCTACACCTTC. Using reference TRBV5-5 and TRBJ1-2 for the parts outside the CDR3, the full variable domain is DAGVTQSPTHLIKTRGQQVTLRCSPISGHKSVSWYQQVLGQGPQFIFQYYEKEERGRGNFPDRFSARQFPNYSSELNVNALLLGDSALYLCASSSSRDGAYGYTFGSGTRLTVV.